The 29 T cell receptor beta chains listed next were all sequenced from one sample in a study of CD8+ T cells in alopecia areata. Extracted RNA was reverse transcribed into cDNA, the sequencing template. TCRdb's table, derived via immunoSEQ multiplex PCR, lists solely in-frame clones and lacks some. Among over 150,000 clones, 55% to 75% were seen once, and the ten largest hold about 5.1%. Treatment here: oral pan-JAK inhibitor, 5-10 mg twice daily. The sequencing here drew on CD4+ T cells sorted from blood, taken at week 24, from a patient treated with tofacitinib. All receptors come from a human donor with alopecia areata.

This clone was detected only once. The chain uses TRBV29-1 and TRBJ1-4, with TRBD1 identical over 8 bases. CDR1 and CDR2 (germline): SQVTM, ANQGSEA. The CDR3 contains 14 residues. V lost 4 bases to trimming and J lost 13 bases; unmatched junction nucleotides: 14. CDR3 loop: CSVVVDRVTEGLFF. CDR3 sequence (DNA): TGCAGCGTTGTAGTGGACAGGGTAACCGAGGGACTGTTTTTT.

In its sample, this clone was seen a few times. The chain employs TRBV25-1 and TRBJ2-3, with 8 bases fitting TRBD2. Germline assignment: CDR1 MGHDK and CDR2 SYGVNS. Trimming took 6 bases from V and 7 from J; bases not matched to a gene: 6. The CDR3 has 13 residues. DNA of the CDR3: TGTGCCAGCAGCTTCACTAGCGGAAATACGCAGTATTTT. It is translated as CASSFTSGNTQYF. The entire variable domain, with the rest obtained from reference TRBV25-1 and TRBJ2-3, is as follows: EADIYQTPRYLVIGTGKKITLECSQTMGHDKMYWYQQDPGMELHLIHYSYGVNSTEKGDLSSESTVSRIRTEHFPLTLESARPSHTSQYLCASSFTSGNTQYFGPGTRLTVL.

This chain connects TRBV28 to TRBJ2-7; D remains ambiguous. CDR3 length equals 15 residues. The germline gives CDR1 MDHEN, CDR2 SYDVKM. The V end was cut by 5 bases, the J end by 1 base, with 15 bases between. The CDR3: CASSPDPRRSYEQYF. CDR3 coding DNA: TGTGCCAGCAGTCCCGATCCGCGAAGGTCCTACGAGCAGTACTTC.

This chain uses TRBV10-3 with TRBJ2-1, with D uncertain. The CDR3 runs 11 residues. Trimming shortened V by 6 bases and J by 8 bases, and 8 bases separated the two germline ends. Germline assignment: CDR1 ENHRY and CDR2 SYGVKD. The CDR3 nucleotides are TGTGCCATCAGCGCCAAGGATGAGCAGTTCTTC. Translated, it gives CAISAKDEQFF.

CDR3 protein: CATSRDRTNYEQYF. The CDR3 nucleotides read TGTGCCACCAGCAGAGACAGGACAAACTACGAGCAGTACTTC. The gene calls are TRBV15 and TRBJ2-7; tentatively, D is TRBD1 (5 bases). Germline loops: CDR1 LNHNV, CDR2 YYDKDF (reference sequence). CDR3 length equals 14 residues. V was trimmed by 0 bases and J by 3 bases, leaving 9 bases between them.

The V and J genes are TRBV29-1 and TRBJ1-5; D may be TRBD1 (5 bases). Trimming stripped 4 bases from V and 4 bases from J, with 8 bases between. Germline CDR1 is SQVTM and CDR2 is ANQGSEA. CDR3 size: 12 residues. CDR3 region: CSVGAGNQPQHF. Here the CDR3 DNA reads TGCAGCGTTGGGGCAGGGAATCAGCCCCAGCATTTT.

This clone was observed a few times. V is TRBV23-1 and J is TRBJ2-5; 7 bases fit TRBD1. TRBV23-1 is an open reading frame whose function is uncertain. J was trimmed by 0 bases and V by 6 bases; bases with no gene match: 4. The CDR3 has 14 amino acids. Here the CDR3 reads CASRPGQNQETQYF. Here the CDR3 DNA reads TGCGCCAGCAGACCGGGACAGAACCAAGAGACCCAGTACTTC.

The chain couples TRBV7-2 to TRBJ2-1; D may be TRBD2 (5 bases). The CDR3 sequence is 14 residues long. Trimming left V 5 bases short and J 12 bases short, with 20 bases between. CDR1 and CDR2 (germline): SGHTA, FQGNSA. CDR3 region: CASSPQWGEGSQFF. CDR3 nucleotide sequence: TGTGCCAGCAGCCCTCAATGGGGAGAAGGGTCGCAGTTCTTC.

This sequence joins TRBV7-2 and TRBJ1-5, with TRBD1 matching 9 bases. The germline V gene encodes CDR1 SGHTA and CDR2 FQGNSA. This CDR3 comprises 15 residues. V lost 5 bases and J lost 6; bases outside the gene matches: 8. The CDR3 DNA is TGTGCCAGCAGCCTGAACAGGGGGCAGAGTCAGCCCCAGCATTTT. Translation gives CASSLNRGQSQPQHF. Complete variable domain (other parts from reference TRBV7-2 and TRBJ1-5): GAGVSQSPSNKVTEKGKDVELRCDPISGHTALYWYRQSLGQGLEFLIYFQGNSAPDKSGLPSDRFSAERTGGSVSTLTIQRTQQEDSAVYLCASSLNRGQSQPQHFGDGTRLSIL.

This clone is medium-sized by share. The rearrangement links TRBV19 to TRBJ1-2; 8 bases are shared with TRBD1. The CDR3 totals 13 residues. V dropped 6 bases and J dropped 7; count of bases not matched to a gene: 7. Germline-derived CDR1 and CDR2 are LNHDA and SQIVND (reference sequence). Here the CDR3 DNA reads TGTGCCAGTAGGACAGGGGAGGCCGCTGGCTACACCTTC. This codes for CASRTGEAAGYTF.

The chain links TRBV4-2 to TRBJ2-7; 9 bases match TRBD2. This CDR3 is built from 15 residues. Trimming removed 5 bases from V and 0 bases from J; junction bases left unmatched: 5. Germline V gene lookup returns CDR1 LGHNA and CDR2 YNFKEQ. CDR3 DNA sequence: TGTGCCAGCAGCGGGCGGGGGGGAAGCTCCTACGAGCAGTACTTC. Encoded protein: CASSGRGGSSYEQYF.

The chain carries TRBV6-6 and TRBJ2-5; D might be TRBD1 (6 bases). Germline CDR1 is MNHNY and CDR2 is SVGAGI (reference sequence). Trimming left V 4 bases short and J 3 bases short, with 9 bases between. The CDR3 runs to 13 residues. The CDR3, as DNA: TGTGCCAGCAGTTCACAGGGAGAAGAGACCCAGTACTTC. Protein sequence: CASSSQGEETQYF.

A note on this clone: This same CDR3 is encoded by further DNA sequences in the sample. The chain uses TRBV7-3 and TRBJ2-7; TRBD1 matches at 7 bases. The CDR3 is made up of 14 amino acids. Trimming at V came to 1 base and at J to 5 bases, leaving 5 bases not matched to a gene. Germline assignment: CDR1 SGHTA and CDR2 FQGTGA. The CDR3 sequence is CASSLSGQGDEQYF. The DNA for the CDR3 is TGTGCCAGCAGCTTAAGCGGGCAGGGGGACGAGCAGTACTTC.

The chain recombines TRBV4-3 with TRBJ2-5; D is unresolved. V was clipped by 0 bases and J by 1 base, with 12 bases between them. The CDR3 is 16 residues long. CDR1 LGHNA and CDR2 YSLEER come from the germline V gene. For the CDR3, the DNA is TGCGCCAGCAGCCAAGATCTATCGGGCCTCCAAGAGACCCAGTACTTC. Its protein product is CASSQDLSGLQETQYF.

This clone was detected only a few times. The chain links TRBV5-6 to TRBJ1-2; no reliable D call. The CDR3 runs 15 residues. CDR1 and CDR2 from the germline V gene are SGHDT and YYEEEE. V shed 6 bases and J shed 5 bases, with 20 bases lying between them. CDR3 residues: CASTLGPGRTYGYTF. The CDR3 nucleotides read TGTGCCAGCACCCTTGGCCCCGGGAGGACGTATGGCTACACCTTC.

The chain uses TRBV6-6 and TRBJ2-1; 14 bases match TRBD2. V lost 5 bases to trimming and J lost 9 bases; unmatched junction nucleotides: 6. Looked up from germline, CDR1 is MNHNY and CDR2 is SVGAGI (reference sequence). This CDR3 contains 15 residues. The CDR3 here is CASSGTSGRISEQFF. For the CDR3, the DNA is TGTGCCAGCAGTGGGACTAGCGGGAGAATTAGTGAGCAGTTCTTC.

This clone was detected ten times or more. This chain uses TRBV7-6 with TRBJ2-1; D possibly corresponds to TRBD2 (7 bases). This CDR3 is 15 amino acids long. The V gene's germline CDR1 is SGHVS and CDR2 FNYEAQ. V was shortened by 5 bases and J by 6 bases, with 17 bases between the two germline ends. In nucleotides, the CDR3 is TGTGCCAGCAGCGCCACAGGGAGGGTTTCCAATGAGCAGTTCTTC. This gives the protein CASSATGRVSNEQFF. Based on the CDR3 plus reference TRBV7-6 and TRBJ2-1, the full variable domain is GAGVSQSPRYKVTKRGQDVALRCDPISGHVSLYWYRQALGQGPEFLTYFNYEAQQDKSGLPNDRFSAERPEGSISTLTIQRTEQRDSAMYRCASSATGRVSNEQFFGPGTRLTVL.

The V call is TRBV10-2, the J call TRBJ2-1; 11 nucleotides match TRBD2. The J segment lost 9 bases and the V segment lost 7 bases, leaving 5 bases of the junction unmatched. This CDR3 is built from 13 residues. Germline V gene data show CDR1 as WSHSY and CDR2 as SAAADI. The CDR3 loop is CASTSGRIGEQFF. The CDR3 coding sequence is TGCGCCAGCACTAGCGGGAGGATTGGTGAGCAGTTCTTC.

The chain employs TRBV19 and TRBJ2-7; D possibly corresponds to TRBD1 (7 bases). V was clipped by 2 bases and J by 6 bases, with 11 bases between them. CDR1 LNHDA and CDR2 SQIVND come from the germline V gene (reference sequence). The CDR3 covers 13 residues. The CDR3 DNA reads TGTGCCAGTAGTATACAGGGGGACTCCGAGCAGTACTTC. Its translation is CASSIQGDSEQYF. Full variable domain (remainder filled in from reference TRBV19 and TRBJ2-7): DGGITQSPKYLFRKEGQNVTLSCEQNLNHDAMYWYRQDPGQGLRLIYYSQIVNDFQKGDIAEGYSVSREKKESFPLTVTSAQKNPTAFYLCASSIQGDSEQYFGPGTRLTVT.

The chain is built from TRBV5-4 and TRBJ1-4, with a weak D call TRBD1 (5 bases). Germline CDR1 is SGHNT and CDR2 is YYREEE (reference sequence). This CDR3 comprises 12 residues. Deletions cut 4 bases from V and 10 bases from J, with 11 bases between. In DNA, the CDR3 is TGTGCCAGCAGCCCGGAAAGGGGAAAACTGTTTTTT. This codes for CASSPERGKLFF.

The chain uses TRBV28 and TRBJ1-5; 10 nucleotides align to TRBD1. Per germline, CDR1 MDHEN and CDR2 SYDVKM. Losses at the gene ends were 5 bases for V and 4 bases for J; bases not matched to a gene: 5. This CDR3 has 15 residues. CDR3 sequence (DNA): TGTGCCAGCAGTCAGAGGACAGGGGGTAATCAGCCCCAGCATTTT. Translation: CASSQRTGGNQPQHF.

Only a few counts were recorded for this clone. The rearrangement uses TRBV4-3 and TRBJ2-7; the D is unclear. This CDR3 region has 14 residues. Germline CDR1 LGHNA, CDR2 YSLEER. V gave up 0 bases and J gave up 4 bases, with 10 bases separating them. CDR3 residues: CASSQEFPRYEQYF. For the CDR3, the DNA is TGCGCCAGCAGCCAAGAATTTCCCCGTTACGAGCAGTACTTC.

This clone has only a few counts. The V gene is TRBV5-4, the J gene TRBJ1-5; D not certain. V lost 1 base and J lost 3, with 5 bases in between. There are 13 residues in the CDR3. Germline V CDR1 and CDR2: SGHNT, YYREEE (reference sequence). Here the CDR3 reads CASSLSPNQPQHF. Here the CDR3 DNA reads TGTGCCAGCAGCTTGAGCCCCAATCAGCCCCAGCATTTT.

The V gene is TRBV18, the J gene TRBJ1-6, with unresolved D. The V gene's germline CDR1 is KGHSH and CDR2 LQKENI. V lost 3 bases, J lost 7 bases, and 13 bases lay in between. The CDR3 loop spans 15 amino acids. The CDR3 protein is CASSPARGLNSPLHF. In DNA form, the CDR3 reads TGTGCCAGCTCACCTGCACGAGGGCTAAATTCACCCCTCCACTTT.

The sample holds a few counts of this clone. The CDR3 sequence: CSVEDAQGGGELFF. The DNA of the CDR3 is TGCAGCGTTGAAGATGCACAGGGTGGCGGGGAGCTGTTTTTT. The chain uses TRBV29-1 and TRBJ2-2; maybe TRBD1 (6 bases). V gave up 0 bases and J gave up 7 bases, with 12 bases separating them. Germline V gene data show CDR1 as SQVTM and CDR2 as ANQGSEA. The CDR3 is made up of 14 amino acids.

This clone was observed a handful of times. The chain recombines TRBV7-2 with TRBJ2-3; TRBD1 aligns across 8 bases. CDR1 and CDR2 (germline): SGHTA, FQGNSA. V lost 5 bases to trimming and J lost 3 bases; unmatched junction nucleotides: 4. This CDR3 comprises 14 residues. The CDR3 DNA sequence: TGTGCCAGCAGCCTAAGACAGGGGACAGATACGCAGTATTTT. It yields the protein CASSLRQGTDTQYF.

V and J are TRBV21-1 and TRBJ2-6. TRBV21-1 is deemed a pseudogene. The length of the CDR3 is 15 residues. The CDR3 loop is CASSKPRSGANVLTF. The CDR3 coding sequence is TGTGCCAGCAGCAAACCACGCTCTGGGGCCAACGTCCTGACTTTC.

The chain links TRBV4-1 to TRBJ1-5, with TRBD1 matching 8 bases. CDR3 length: 14 residues. In germline, CDR1 is MGHRA, CDR2 YSYEKL. Trimming cost V 4 bases and J 2 bases; bases outside gene matches: 1. CDR3 bases: TGCGCCAGCAGCCTGGACAGGGGCAATCAGCCCCAGCATTTT. Translation: CASSLDRGNQPQHF.

This clone was counted only a few times. The genes are TRBV28 and TRBJ2-1; perhaps D is TRBD1 or TRBD2 (5 bases each). CDR3 length: 13 amino acids. V shed 6 bases and J shed 6 bases, with 12 bases lying between them. Looked up from germline, CDR1 is MDHEN and CDR2 is SYDVKM. CDR3 sequence reads: CASRHRDRNEQFF. The DNA of the CDR3 is TGTGCCAGCAGGCACCGGGACCGCAATGAGCAGTTCTTC.